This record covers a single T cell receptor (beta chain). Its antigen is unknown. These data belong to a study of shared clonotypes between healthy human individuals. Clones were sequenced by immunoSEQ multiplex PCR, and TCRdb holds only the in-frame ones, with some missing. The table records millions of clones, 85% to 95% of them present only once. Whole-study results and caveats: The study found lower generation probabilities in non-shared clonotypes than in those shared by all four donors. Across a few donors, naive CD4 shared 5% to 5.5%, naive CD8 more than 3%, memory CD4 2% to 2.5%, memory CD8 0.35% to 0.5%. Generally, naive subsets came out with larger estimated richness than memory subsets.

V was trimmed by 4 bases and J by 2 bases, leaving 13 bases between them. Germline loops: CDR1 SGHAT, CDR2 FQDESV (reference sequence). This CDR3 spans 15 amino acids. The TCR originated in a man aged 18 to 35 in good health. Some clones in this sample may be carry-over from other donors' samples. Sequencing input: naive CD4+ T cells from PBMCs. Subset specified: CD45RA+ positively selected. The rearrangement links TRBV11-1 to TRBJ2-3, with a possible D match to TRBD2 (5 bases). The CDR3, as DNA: TGTGCCAGCAGCTGGCGGGCCCACTCCACAGATACGCAGTATTTT. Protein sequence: CASSWRAHSTDTQYF.